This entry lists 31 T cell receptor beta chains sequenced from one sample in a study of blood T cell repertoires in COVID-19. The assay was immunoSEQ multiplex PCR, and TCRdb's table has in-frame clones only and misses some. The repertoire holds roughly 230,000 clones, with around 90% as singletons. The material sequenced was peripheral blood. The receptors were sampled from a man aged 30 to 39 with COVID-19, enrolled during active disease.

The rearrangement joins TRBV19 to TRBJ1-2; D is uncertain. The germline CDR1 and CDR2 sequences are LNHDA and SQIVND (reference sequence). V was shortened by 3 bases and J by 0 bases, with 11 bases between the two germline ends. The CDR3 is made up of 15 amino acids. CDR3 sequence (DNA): TGTGCCAGTAGTATCGGGGAGACACCTAACTATGGCTACACCTTC. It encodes CASSIGETPNYGYTF. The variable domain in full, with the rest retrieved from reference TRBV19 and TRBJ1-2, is DGGITQSPKYLFRKEGQNVTLSCEQNLNHDAMYWYRQDPGQGLRLIYYSQIVNDFQKGDIAEGYSVSREKKESFPLTVTSAQKNPTAFYLCASSIGETPNYGYTFGSGTRLTVV.

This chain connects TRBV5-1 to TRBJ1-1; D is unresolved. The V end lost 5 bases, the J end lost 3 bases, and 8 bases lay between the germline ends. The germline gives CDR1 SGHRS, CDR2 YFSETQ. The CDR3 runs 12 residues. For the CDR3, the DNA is TGCGCCAGCAGGGACTCGGACACTGAAGCTTTCTTT. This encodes CASRDSDTEAFF. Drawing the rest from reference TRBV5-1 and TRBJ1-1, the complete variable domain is KAGVTQTPRYLIKTRGQQVTLSCSPISGHRSVSWYQQTPGQGLQFLFEYFSETQRNKGNFPGRFSGRQFSNSRSEMNVSTLELGDSALYLCASRDSDTEAFFGQGTRLTVV.

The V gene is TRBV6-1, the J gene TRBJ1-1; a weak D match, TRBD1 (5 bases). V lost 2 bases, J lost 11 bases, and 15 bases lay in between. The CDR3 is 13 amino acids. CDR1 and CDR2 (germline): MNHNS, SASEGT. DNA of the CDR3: TGTGCCAGCAGTGAATTGGGCAGGGTTCGTGCTTTCTTT. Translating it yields CASSELGRVRAFF.

CDR3 sequence reads: CASSYSTLPYSNQPQHF. CDR3 DNA sequence: TGTGCCAGCAGTTACTCCACGCTTCCCTATAGCAATCAGCCCCAGCATTTT. J is TRBJ1-5 and V is TRBV6-2 or TRBV6-3, with unresolved D. Germline V gene sequence: CDR1 MNHEY, CDR2 SVGEGT. V was pared by 0 bases and J by 0 bases, with 12 bases between. This CDR3 has 17 residues.

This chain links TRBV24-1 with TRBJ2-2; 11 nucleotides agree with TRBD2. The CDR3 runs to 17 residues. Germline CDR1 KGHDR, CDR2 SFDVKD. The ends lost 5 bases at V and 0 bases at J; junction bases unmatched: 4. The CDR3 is CATSGASGGPNTGELFF. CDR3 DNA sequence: TGTGCCACCAGTGGGGCTAGCGGGGGGCCGAACACCGGGGAGCTGTTTTTT.

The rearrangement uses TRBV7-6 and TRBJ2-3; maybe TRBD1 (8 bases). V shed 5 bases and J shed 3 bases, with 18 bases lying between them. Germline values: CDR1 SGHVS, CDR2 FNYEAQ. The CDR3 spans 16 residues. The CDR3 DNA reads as TGTGCCAGCAGCGAAACACAGGGGGGGCCTACAGATACGCAGTATTTT. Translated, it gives CASSETQGGPTDTQYF.

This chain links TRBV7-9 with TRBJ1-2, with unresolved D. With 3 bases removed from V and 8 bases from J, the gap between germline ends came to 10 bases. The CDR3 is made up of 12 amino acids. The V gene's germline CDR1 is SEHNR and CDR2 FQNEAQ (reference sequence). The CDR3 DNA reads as TGTGCCAGCAGCTTGACACGAGGGGGCTACACCTTC. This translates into CASSLTRGGYTF.

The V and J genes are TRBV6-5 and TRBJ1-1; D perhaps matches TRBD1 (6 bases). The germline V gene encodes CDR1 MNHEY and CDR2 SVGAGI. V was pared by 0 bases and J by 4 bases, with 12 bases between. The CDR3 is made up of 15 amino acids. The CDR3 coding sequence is TGTGCCAGCAGTTACTCCCCAGGGGCAAGCACTGAAGCTTTCTTT. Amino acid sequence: CASSYSPGASTEAFF.

As DNA, the CDR3 is TGCGCCAGCAGTGAGTCCACCTTTGCGGAAAAACTGTTTTTT. Its protein is CASSESTFAEKLFF. This chain connects TRBV10-1 to TRBJ1-4, with D uncertain. The V and J ends lost 0 bases and 8 bases respectively, with 10 bases between them. The CDR3 totals 14 residues. Looked up from germline, CDR1 is WNHNN and CDR2 is SYGVQD (reference sequence).

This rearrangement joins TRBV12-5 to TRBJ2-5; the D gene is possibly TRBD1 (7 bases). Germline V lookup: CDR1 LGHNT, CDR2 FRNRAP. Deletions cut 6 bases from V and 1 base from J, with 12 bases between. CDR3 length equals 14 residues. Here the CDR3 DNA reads TGTGCTAGTGGCCCCCAGGGGGGCCAAGAGACCCAGTACTTC. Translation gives CASGPQGGQETQYF.

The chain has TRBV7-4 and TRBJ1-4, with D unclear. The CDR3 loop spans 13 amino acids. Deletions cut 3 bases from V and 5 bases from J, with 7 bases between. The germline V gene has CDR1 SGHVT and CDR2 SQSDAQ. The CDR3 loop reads CASSFCGNEKLFF. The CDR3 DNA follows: TGTGCCAGCAGCTTTTGTGGCAATGAAAAACTGTTTTTT.

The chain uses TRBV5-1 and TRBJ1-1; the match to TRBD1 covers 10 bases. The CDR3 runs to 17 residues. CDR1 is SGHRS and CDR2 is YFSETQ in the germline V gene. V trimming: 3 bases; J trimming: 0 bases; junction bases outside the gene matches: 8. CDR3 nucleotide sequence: TGCGCCAGCAGCTCGGGGGACAGGGGCCGAATGAACACTGAAGCTTTCTTT. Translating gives CASSSGDRGRMNTEAFF.

CDR3 protein: CASSLDRGSNEQYF. CDR3 coding DNA: TGCGCCAGCAGCTTGGACAGGGGGAGTAACGAGCAGTACTTC. The J gene is TRBJ2-7, the V gene TRBV5-1; 8 positions match TRBD1. The junction had 4 bases not matched to a gene; V was cut back by 0 bases and J by 5 bases. CDR1 and CDR2 from the germline V gene are SGHRS and YFSETQ. The CDR3 is 14 residues long.

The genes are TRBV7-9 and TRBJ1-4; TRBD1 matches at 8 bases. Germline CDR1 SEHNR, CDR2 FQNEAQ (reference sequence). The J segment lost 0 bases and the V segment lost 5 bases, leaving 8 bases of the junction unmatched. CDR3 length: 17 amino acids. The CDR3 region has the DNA TGTGCCAGCAGCGGGGCCTGGACAGGGTCAACTAATGAAAAACTGTTTTTT. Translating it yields CASSGAWTGSTNEKLFF. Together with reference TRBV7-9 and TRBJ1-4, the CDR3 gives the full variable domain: DTGVSQNPRHKITKRGQNVTFRCDPISEHNRLYWYRQTLGQGPEFLTYFQNEAQLEKSRLLSDRFSAERPKGSFSTLEIQRTEQGDSAMYLCASSGAWTGSTNEKLFFGSGTQLSVL.

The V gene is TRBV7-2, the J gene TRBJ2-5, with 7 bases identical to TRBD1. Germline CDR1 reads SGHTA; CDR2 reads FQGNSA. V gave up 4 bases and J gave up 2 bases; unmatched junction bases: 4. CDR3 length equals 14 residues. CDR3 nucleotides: TGTGCCAGCAGCTCGGGACAGTATCAAGAGACCCAGTACTTC. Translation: CASSSGQYQETQYF.

The CDR3 is CASSLGDRGHEAGNTIYF. The CDR3 DNA reads TGTGCCAGCAGCTTAGGGGACAGGGGGCACGAAGCGGGAAACACCATATATTTT. This rearrangement joins TRBV11-2 to TRBJ1-3; the match to TRBD1 covers 12 bases. The ends lost 1 base at V and 4 bases at J; junction bases unmatched: 8. The germline V gene has CDR1 SGHAT and CDR2 FQNNGV. CDR3 length: 18 amino acids.

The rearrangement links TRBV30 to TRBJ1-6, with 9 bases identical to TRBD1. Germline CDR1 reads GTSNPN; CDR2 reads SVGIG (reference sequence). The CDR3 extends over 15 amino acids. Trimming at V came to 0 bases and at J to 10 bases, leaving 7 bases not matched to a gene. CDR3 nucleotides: TGTGCCTGGAGTGTATCCGGGACAGGGAGCTCACCCCTCCACTTT. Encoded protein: CAWSVSGTGSSPLHF.

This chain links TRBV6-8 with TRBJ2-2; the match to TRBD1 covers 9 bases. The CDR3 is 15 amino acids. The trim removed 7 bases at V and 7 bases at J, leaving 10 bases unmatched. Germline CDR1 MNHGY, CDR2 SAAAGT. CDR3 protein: CASNNEDRGGGELFF. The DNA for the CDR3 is TGTGCCAGCAATAACGAGGACAGGGGTGGCGGGGAGCTGTTTTTT.

CDR3 sequence reads: CASSPDSNQPQHF. CDR3 coding DNA: TGTGCCAGCAGTCCAGATAGCAATCAGCCCCAGCATTTT. The chain joins TRBV6-5 to TRBJ1-5; no reliable D call. The CDR3 loop spans 13 amino acids. Trimming removed 5 bases from V and 0 bases from J, with 5 bases in between. Germline V gives CDR1 MNHEY, CDR2 SVGAGI.

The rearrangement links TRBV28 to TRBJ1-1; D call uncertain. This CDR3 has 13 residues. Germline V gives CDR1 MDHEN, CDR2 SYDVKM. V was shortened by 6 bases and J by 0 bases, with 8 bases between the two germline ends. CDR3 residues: CASRRLVNTEAFF. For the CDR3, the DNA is TGTGCCAGCAGGCGTCTAGTGAACACTGAAGCTTTCTTT.

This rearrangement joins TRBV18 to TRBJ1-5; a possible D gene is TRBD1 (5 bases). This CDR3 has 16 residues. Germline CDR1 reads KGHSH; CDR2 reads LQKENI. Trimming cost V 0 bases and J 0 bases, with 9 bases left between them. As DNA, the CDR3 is TGTGCCAGCTCACCACCGGGGGGTTTTAGCAATCAGCCCCAGCATTTT. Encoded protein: CASSPPGGFSNQPQHF.

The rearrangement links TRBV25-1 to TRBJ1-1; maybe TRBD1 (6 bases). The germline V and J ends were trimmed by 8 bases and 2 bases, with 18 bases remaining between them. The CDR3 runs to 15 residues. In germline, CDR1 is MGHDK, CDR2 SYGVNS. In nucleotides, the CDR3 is TGTGCCAGCGTGACGGGGGGCCCACTTAACACTGAAGCTTTCTTT. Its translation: CASVTGGPLNTEAFF.

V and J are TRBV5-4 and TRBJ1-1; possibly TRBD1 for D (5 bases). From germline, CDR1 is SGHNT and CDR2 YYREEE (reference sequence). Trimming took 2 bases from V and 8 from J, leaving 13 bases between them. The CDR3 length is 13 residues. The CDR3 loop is CASSFSYGAEAFF. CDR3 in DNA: TGTGCCAGCAGCTTCTCTTATGGGGCCGAAGCTTTCTTT.

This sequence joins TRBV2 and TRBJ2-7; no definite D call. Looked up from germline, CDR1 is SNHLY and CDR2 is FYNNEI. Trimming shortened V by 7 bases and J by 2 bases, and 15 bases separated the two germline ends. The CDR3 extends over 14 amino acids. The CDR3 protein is CASKQKVDTYEQYF. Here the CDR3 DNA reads TGTGCCAGCAAACAAAAGGTTGACACCTACGAGCAGTACTTC.

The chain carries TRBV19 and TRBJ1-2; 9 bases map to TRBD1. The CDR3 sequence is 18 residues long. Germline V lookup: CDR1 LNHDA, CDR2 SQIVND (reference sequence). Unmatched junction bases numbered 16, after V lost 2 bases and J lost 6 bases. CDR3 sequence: CASSIYRAGDRVLNGYTF. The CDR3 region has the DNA TGTGCCAGTAGTATATATAGAGCTGGGGACAGGGTCTTGAATGGCTACACCTTC.

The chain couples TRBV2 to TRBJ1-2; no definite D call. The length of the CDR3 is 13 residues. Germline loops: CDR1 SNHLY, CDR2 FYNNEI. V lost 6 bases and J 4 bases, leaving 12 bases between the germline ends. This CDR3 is CASRGLRVYGYTF. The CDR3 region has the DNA TGTGCCAGCAGAGGCCTTCGGGTCTATGGCTACACCTTC.

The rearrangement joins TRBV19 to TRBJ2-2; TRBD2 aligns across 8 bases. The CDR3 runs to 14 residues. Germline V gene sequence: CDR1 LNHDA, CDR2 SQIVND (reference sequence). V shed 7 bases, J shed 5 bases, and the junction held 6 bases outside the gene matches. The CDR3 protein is CASKTASGTGELFF. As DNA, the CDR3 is TGTGCCAGTAAAACGGCTAGCGGGACCGGGGAGCTGTTTTTT.

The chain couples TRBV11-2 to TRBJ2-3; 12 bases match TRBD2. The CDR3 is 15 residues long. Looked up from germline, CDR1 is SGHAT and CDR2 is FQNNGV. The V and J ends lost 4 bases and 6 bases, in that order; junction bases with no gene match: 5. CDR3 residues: CASSSSGGADDTQYF. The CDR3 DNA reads TGTGCCAGCAGCTCTAGCGGGGGGGCCGATGATACGCAGTATTTT.

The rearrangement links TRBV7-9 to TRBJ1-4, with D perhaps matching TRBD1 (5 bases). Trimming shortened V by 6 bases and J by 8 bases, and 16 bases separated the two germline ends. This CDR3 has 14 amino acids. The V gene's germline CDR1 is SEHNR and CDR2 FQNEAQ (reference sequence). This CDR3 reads CASSLDWGQEKLFF. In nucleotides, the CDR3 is TGTGCCAGCAGTCTCGACTGGGGCCAGGAAAAACTGTTTTTT.

For the CDR3, the DNA is TGTGCCAGCAGTGGGCGGGGGGCTGGCTATGGCTACACCTTC. Translating gives CASSGRGAGYGYTF. This chain connects TRBV9 to TRBJ1-2, with a possible D match to TRBD1 (6 bases). V lost 5 bases and J lost 4, with 15 bases in between. The CDR3 spans 14 residues. Germline V gene sequence: CDR1 SGDLS, CDR2 YYNGEE.

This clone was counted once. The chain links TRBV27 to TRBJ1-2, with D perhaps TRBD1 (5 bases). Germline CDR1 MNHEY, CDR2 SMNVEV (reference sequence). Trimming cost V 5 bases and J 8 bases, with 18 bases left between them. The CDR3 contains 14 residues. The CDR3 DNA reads TGTGCCAGCAGTGCAGAGCGGGACCCGCGGGGCTACACCTTC. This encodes CASSAERDPRGYTF.